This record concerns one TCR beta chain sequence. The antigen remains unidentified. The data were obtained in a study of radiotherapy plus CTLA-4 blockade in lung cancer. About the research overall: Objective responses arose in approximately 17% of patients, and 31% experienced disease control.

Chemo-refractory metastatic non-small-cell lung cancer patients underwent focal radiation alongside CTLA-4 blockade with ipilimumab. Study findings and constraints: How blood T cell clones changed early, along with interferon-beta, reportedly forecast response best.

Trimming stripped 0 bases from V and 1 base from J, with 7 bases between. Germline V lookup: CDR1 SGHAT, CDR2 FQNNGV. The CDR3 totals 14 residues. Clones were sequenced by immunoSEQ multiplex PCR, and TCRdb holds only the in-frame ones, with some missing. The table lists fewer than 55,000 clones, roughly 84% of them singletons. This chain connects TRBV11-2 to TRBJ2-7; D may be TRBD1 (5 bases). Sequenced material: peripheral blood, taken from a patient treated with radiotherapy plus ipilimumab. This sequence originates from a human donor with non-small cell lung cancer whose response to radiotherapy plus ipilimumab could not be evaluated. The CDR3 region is CASSLERGSYEQYF. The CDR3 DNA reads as TGTGCCAGCAGCTTAGAAAGGGGTTCCTACGAGCAGTACTTC.